This T cell receptor (beta chain) was found in a study of T-cell memory formation after mild COVID-19. Background on the study: TCR clusters showed largely donor specificity.

The study's findings and limits: That cross-reactive memory joined was suggested by some responding clones appearing in pre-infection memory. Contracting clones from day 15 to 85 showed balanced CD4/CD8; later expanders favored CD4+.

The CDR3 totals 15 residues. Trimming took 4 bases from V and 5 from J; bases not matched to a gene: 6. The germline V gene has CDR1 MNHEY and CDR2 SMNVEV (reference sequence). This clonotype has more than one count but fewer than ten. Its matching antigen is unknown. TCRdb re-called the 5' RACE reads with MiXCR, one entry per CDR3 protein. The sample contains 180,000 or so distinct CDR3 sequences, under 14% of which appear only once. What was sequenced was PBMCs or a T cell subset sorted from them (not recorded which). The receptor was isolated from a man between 18 and 29 years old who had mild COVID-19 (a few samples of this study predate the infection). Cell type and time point are not known. This chain connects TRBV27 to TRBJ2-2; 8 positions match TRBD1. The CDR3 region is CASSSRGRGTGELFF. CDR3 sequence (DNA): TGTGCCAGCAGTTCCAGGGGGCGCGGAACCGGGGAGCTGTTTTTT.